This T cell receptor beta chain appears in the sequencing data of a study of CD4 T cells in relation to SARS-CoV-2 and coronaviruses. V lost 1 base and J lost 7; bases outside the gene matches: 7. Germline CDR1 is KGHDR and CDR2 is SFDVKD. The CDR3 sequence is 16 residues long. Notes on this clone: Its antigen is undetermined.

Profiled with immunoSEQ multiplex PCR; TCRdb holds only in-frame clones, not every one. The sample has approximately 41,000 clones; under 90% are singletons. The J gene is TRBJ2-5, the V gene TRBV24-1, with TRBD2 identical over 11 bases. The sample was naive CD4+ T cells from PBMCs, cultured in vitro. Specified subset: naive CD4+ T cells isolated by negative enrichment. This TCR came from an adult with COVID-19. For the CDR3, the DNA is TGTGCCACCAGTGATTTTACTAGCGGGAGCATGGGGACCCAGTACTTC. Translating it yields CATSDFTSGSMGTQYF.